This T cell receptor (beta chain) was profiled in a study of T-cell reconstitution after alpha-beta-depleted transplantation in children. Molecular barcoding with unique molecular identifiers was used for the TCRbeta library. MiXCR, run by TCRdb on the PCR reads, gives a single entry per CDR3 protein. The sample contains approximately 400,000 distinct CDR3 sequences, about 11% of which appear only once. Germline V gives CDR1 MGHRA, CDR2 YSYEKL. This CDR3 region has 15 residues. The V gene lost 0 bases and the J gene lost 3 bases, with 12 bases spanning the gap. The clonotype originates from a human donor who donated a stem cell graft to a child with acute myeloid leukemia. The rearrangement joins TRBV4-1 to TRBJ2-7, with D possibly being TRBD1 or TRBD2 (6 bases each). Sequencing used PBMCs from the stem cell graft donor, obtained from the stem cell graft. CDR3 sequence (DNA): TGCGCCAGCAGCCAAGACCCGGGGGCTGACTACGAGCAGTACTTC. Residues: CASSQDPGADYEQYF.